These 27 T cell receptor beta chains were all obtained from the same sample, sequenced in a study of cytotoxic CD8 clonotypes in ibrutinib-treated CLL. The protocol was immunoSEQ multiplex PCR, while the TCRdb copy is restricted to in-frame clones and leaves out a portion. Of tens of thousands of clones detected, roughly two thirds appear once; the ten largest clones hold roughly 13%. Sequenced material: PBMCs, taken after 12 months of ibrutinib treatment. The receptors here all came from a human donor with chronic lymphocytic leukemia.

V and J are TRBV7-9 and TRBJ2-3; D remains ambiguous. The CDR3 consists of 12 residues. Trimming took off 5 bases at V and 4 bases at J, with 7 bases between the two ends. From germline, CDR1 is SEHNR and CDR2 FQNEAQ (reference sequence). In nucleotides, the CDR3 is TGTGCCAGCAGCCCCATGGCAGATACGCAGTATTTT. Its protein product is CASSPMADTQYF.

CDR3 DNA sequence: TGTGCCAGCAGTCCTGGTATCGGGGAGCTGTTTTTT. Translation: CASSPGIGELFF. The V call is TRBV27, the J call TRBJ2-2; D is ambiguous. Trimming shortened V by 5 bases and J by 7 bases, and 8 bases separated the two germline ends. This CDR3 comprises 12 residues. Germline lookup yields CDR1 MNHEY and CDR2 SMNVEV (reference sequence).

The chain couples TRBV7-9 to TRBJ2-7; 11 bases fit TRBD1. The CDR3 has 15 amino acids. Trimming removed 5 bases from V and 5 bases from J; junction bases left unmatched: 8. Germline V CDR1 and CDR2: SEHNR, FQNEAQ (reference sequence). This chain's CDR3 is CASSPGTGGRDEQYF. The CDR3 region has the DNA TGTGCCAGCAGCCCGGGGACAGGGGGGCGGGACGAGCAGTACTTC.

This clone was observed a handful of times. The V and J genes are TRBV19 and TRBJ2-1, with 10 positions matching TRBD2. J lost 4 bases, V lost 7 bases, and 19 bases had no gene match. Germline V gene lookup returns CDR1 LNHDA and CDR2 SQIVND (reference sequence). CDR3 length equals 19 residues. In DNA form, the CDR3 reads TGTGCCAGTACCGATAGGGGGGGGAAGACTAGCGGGCTGTACAATGAGCAGTTCTTC. Protein: CASTDRGGKTSGLYNEQFF.

The gene calls are TRBV7-6 and TRBJ2-5; unclear D gene. The CDR3 spans 11 residues. Deletions cut 5 bases from V and 7 bases from J, with 8 bases between. Germline V gene lookup returns CDR1 SGHVS and CDR2 FNYEAQ. CDR3 sequence reads: CASSLGPTQYF. The CDR3 DNA sequence: TGTGCCAGCAGCCTCGGACCGACCCAGTACTTC.

This chain links TRBV5-1 with TRBJ1-4, with D possibly TRBD1 on 6 matching bases. The CDR3 has 14 residues. From germline, CDR1 is SGHRS and CDR2 YFSETQ. Trimming stripped 4 bases from V and 8 bases from J, with 15 bases between. CDR3 region: CASSTSVRGEKLFF. CDR3 bases: TGCGCCAGCAGCACCTCCGTCAGGGGAGAAAAACTGTTTTTT.

The chain combines TRBV7-3 with TRBJ2-2; 8 nucleotides line up with TRBD1. The CDR3 is made up of 16 amino acids. CDR1 and CDR2 from the germline V gene are SGHTA and FQGTGA. The J segment lost 6 bases and the V segment lost 0 bases, leaving 6 bases of the junction unmatched. In DNA form, the CDR3 reads TGTGCCAGCAGCTTAACTCCGACGACAGGGGCCGGGGAGCTGTTTTTT. It translates to CASSLTPTTGAGELFF. Drawing the rest from reference TRBV7-3 and TRBJ2-2, the complete variable domain is GAGVSQTPSNKVTEKGKYVELRCDPISGHTALYWYRQSLGQGPEFLIYFQGTGAADDSGLPNDRFFAVRPEGSVSTLKIQRTERGDSAVYLCASSLTPTTGAGELFFGEGSRLTVL.

This clone was seen a handful of times. This chain uses TRBV9 with TRBJ2-5; the D gene is possibly TRBD1 (7 bases). V lost 4 bases, J lost 5 bases, and 18 bases lay in between. Per germline, CDR1 SGDLS and CDR2 YYNGEE. The CDR3 spans 15 residues. This CDR3 is CASSPTGASVETQYF. In DNA, the CDR3 is TGTGCCAGCAGCCCCACAGGGGCTAGCGTTGAGACCCAGTACTTC.

The chain joins TRBV28 to TRBJ2-1, with 11 nucleotides matching TRBD2. Per the germline V gene, CDR1 is MDHEN and CDR2 is SYDVKM. The CDR3 is 16 amino acids. V gave up 5 bases and J gave up 8 bases; unmatched junction bases: 11. The CDR3 bases are TGTGCCAGCAGTCACGGACTACTAGCGGGAGCTTATGAGCAGTTCTTC. It encodes CASSHGLLAGAYEQFF.

The V gene is TRBV21-1, the J gene TRBJ2-3. TRBV21-1 is a pseudogene. This CDR3 contains 11 residues. CDR3 coding DNA: TGTGCCAGCAGCAAATACCATACGCAGTATTTT. It codes for CASSKYHTQYF.

This clone has a handful of counts. Here the CDR3 reads CASSDRDTQTDTQYF. The CDR3 region has the DNA TGTGCCAGCAGCGACCGGGACACTCAGACAGATACGCAGTATTTT. The chain combines TRBV7-9 with TRBJ2-3; D might be TRBD1 (6 bases). The CDR3 is 15 residues long. Germline-derived CDR1 and CDR2 are SEHNR and FQNEAQ (reference sequence). Deletions cut 5 bases from V and 3 bases from J, with 15 bases between. Full variable domain (rest looked up from reference TRBV7-9 and TRBJ2-3): DTGVSQNPRHKITKRGQNVTFRCDPISEHNRLYWYRQTLGQGPEFLTYFQNEAQLEKSRLLSDRFSAERPKGSFSTLEIQRTEQGDSAMYLCASSDRDTQTDTQYFGPGTRLTVL.

The chain recombines TRBV9 with TRBJ2-2; 11 bases line up with TRBD1. The CDR3 is 15 residues long. V lost 4 bases, J lost 4 bases, and 3 bases stayed unmatched. CDR1 is SGDLS, CDR2 YYNGEE, per germline. CDR3 nucleotides: TGTGCCAGCAGCCGGGACAGGGGGGGCACCGGGGAGCTGTTTTTT. Protein: CASSRDRGGTGELFF.

The rearrangement joins TRBV20-1 to TRBJ2-1; the D gene could be TRBD1 or TRBD2 (6 bases each). The CDR3 extends over 11 amino acids. V lost 5 bases, J lost 9 bases, and 11 bases lay in between. The germline gives CDR1 DFQATT, CDR2 SNEGSKA (reference sequence). The CDR3 DNA follows: TGCAGTGCTTCCAGGGGAGGTGAGCAGTTCTTC. Its protein product is CSASRGGEQFF.

The V and J genes are TRBV7-6 and TRBJ2-3, with a weak D call TRBD1 (7 bases). The CDR3 has 18 residues. V was cut by 2 bases and J by 3 bases, with 21 bases left in between. The germline gives CDR1 SGHVS, CDR2 FNYEAQ. CDR3: CASSLQASRGAGTDTQYF. The CDR3 DNA reads as TGTGCCAGCAGCTTACAAGCCTCCAGGGGGGCTGGGACAGATACGCAGTATTTT.

This clone showed up just a few times. The rearrangement joins TRBV2 to TRBJ2-7, with D perhaps matching TRBD1 (5 bases). Per the germline V gene, CDR1 is SNHLY and CDR2 is FYNNEI. V was pared by 8 bases and J by 1 base, with 9 bases between. CDR3 length: 12 amino acids. The CDR3 coding sequence is TGTGCCAGCGGAGACAGTTCCTACGAGCAGTACTTC. Amino acids: CASGDSSYEQYF.

The rearrangement uses TRBV5-1 and TRBJ1-2, with 8 bases fitting TRBD1. CDR3 length: 14 residues. Germline CDR1 SGHRS, CDR2 YFSETQ. Germline trimming cut 0 bases from V and 4 bases from J; bases unmatched to any gene: 2. The CDR3 loop is CASSLGQGIYGYTF. CDR3 in DNA: TGCGCCAGCAGCTTGGGACAGGGGATCTATGGCTACACCTTC.

The V gene is TRBV5-4, the J gene TRBJ2-2; D might be TRBD2 (7 bases). Between the trimmed V and J ends, which lost 3 bases and 6 bases, there was a span of 18 bases. CDR3 length: 16 amino acids. Germline V gene lookup returns CDR1 SGHNT and CDR2 YYREEE (reference sequence). The CDR3 sequence is CASSSSGGSRPGELFF. The CDR3 DNA reads as TGTGCCAGCAGCTCCTCGGGGGGCTCGAGACCCGGGGAGCTGTTTTTT.

The rearrangement links TRBV7-2 to TRBJ2-2; D ambiguous. V lost 5 bases and J 6 bases, leaving 7 bases between the germline ends. This CDR3 is 12 amino acids long. Germline values: CDR1 SGHTA, CDR2 FQGNSA. The CDR3 loop is CASSRVAGELFF. The CDR3 DNA reads TGTGCCAGCAGCCGGGTGGCCGGGGAGCTGTTTTTT.

The V call is TRBV5-4, the J call TRBJ1-1; 10 bases are a match to TRBD1. The CDR3 covers 14 residues. The J segment lost 2 bases and the V segment lost 3 bases, leaving 1 base of the junction unmatched. CDR1 and CDR2 from the germline V gene are SGHNT and YYREEE (reference sequence). The DNA for the CDR3 is TGTGCCAGCAGCTCGACAGGGGGCAACACTGAAGCTTTCTTT. This encodes CASSSTGGNTEAFF.

The rearrangement joins TRBV5-5 to TRBJ2-5; no definite D call. Trimming shortened V by 0 bases and J by 1 base, and 7 bases separated the two germline ends. The germline gives CDR1 SGHKS, CDR2 YYEKEE (reference sequence). This CDR3 is 14 amino acids long. The CDR3 spells CASSLDSIQETQYF. The DNA of the CDR3 is TGTGCCAGCAGCTTGGACAGTATCCAAGAGACCCAGTACTTC.

The count of this clone is one. The chain combines TRBV6-1 with TRBJ1-2, with D maybe TRBD1 (6 bases). The germline V and J ends were trimmed by 1 base and 7 bases, with 16 bases remaining between them. The CDR3 spans 15 residues. Germline-derived CDR1 and CDR2 are MNHNS and SASEGT. The CDR3 spells CASSEEGGPSGGYTF. As DNA, the CDR3 is TGTGCCAGCAGTGAAGAAGGGGGGCCCTCGGGTGGCTACACCTTC.

V gene TRBV5-4 combines with J gene TRBJ1-2, with D perhaps TRBD1 (5 bases). This CDR3 has 14 amino acids. The V gene's germline CDR1 is SGHNT and CDR2 YYREEE (reference sequence). V dropped 1 base and J dropped 5 bases, with 12 bases sitting between them. CDR3 in DNA: TGTGCCAGCAGCTTGATGGGGCTACCATATGGCTACACCTTC. Translated: CASSLMGLPYGYTF.

CDR3 DNA sequence: TGTGCCAGCAGCCAAGATATCAGAGCGAGCGGGAGGGTACGGCCCGGGGAGCTGTTTTTT. This encodes CASSQDIRASGRVRPGELFF. The gene calls are TRBV14 and TRBJ2-2; 10 nucleotides agree with TRBD2. The V gene end was trimmed by 0 bases and the J gene end by 6 bases; junction bases not matched to a gene: 16. CDR1 and CDR2 from the germline V gene are SGHDN and FVKESK. There are 20 residues in the CDR3.

This chain uses TRBV27 with TRBJ2-1; D is undetermined. Trimming removed 6 bases at V and 10 bases at J, with 13 bases between. This CDR3 is built from 12 residues. Germline assignment: CDR1 MNHEY and CDR2 SMNVEV (reference sequence). CDR3 amino acids: CASSHGVEEQFF. DNA of the CDR3: TGTGCCAGCAGCCATGGGGTGGAGGAGCAGTTCTTC.

The chain recombines TRBV7-9 with TRBJ2-2, with a tentative D call TRBD1 (6 bases). The CDR3 consists of 14 residues. The germline V and J ends were trimmed by 5 bases and 2 bases, with 9 bases remaining between them. Germline-derived CDR1 and CDR2 are SEHNR and FQNEAQ (reference sequence). CDR3 sequence (DNA): TGTGCCAGCAGCCTGGGACAAAACACCGGGGAGCTGTTTTTT. It specifies CASSLGQNTGELFF.

V is TRBV29-1 and J is TRBJ2-1, with D tentatively TRBD1 or TRBD2 (5 bases each). V dropped 7 bases and J dropped 5 bases, with 18 bases sitting between them. The CDR3 contains 14 residues. Germline V lookup: CDR1 SQVTM, CDR2 ANQGSEA. The CDR3 loop is CSAHWGSGHNEQFF. CDR3 coding DNA: TGCAGCGCGCATTGGGGGTCAGGCCACAATGAGCAGTTCTTC.

The CDR3 sequence: CASSPNDPGFSGANVLTF. The CDR3 DNA reads TGTGCCAGCAGCCCCAACGACCCCGGGTTCTCTGGGGCCAACGTCCTGACTTTC. The chain recombines TRBV7-3 with TRBJ2-6; D gene uncertain. Germline V gene sequence: CDR1 SGHTA, CDR2 FQGTGA. The V end lost 5 bases, the J end lost 0 bases, and 17 bases lay between the germline ends. The CDR3 consists of 18 residues.